Shown below are 15 T cell receptor beta chains from a single sample sequenced in a study of cytomegalovirus exposure and HLA in healthy donors. Generated by immunoSEQ multiplex PCR, the TCRdb table keeps only in-frame clones and is missing some. The sample contains around 90,000 clones, less than 90% of which appear only once. Sequences were obtained from PBMCs. Receptor source: a young woman in good health and CMV-seropositive.

The genes are TRBV7-8 and TRBJ2-7, with TRBD1 identical over 8 bases. The CDR3 is made up of 16 amino acids. V was pared by 7 bases and J by 2 bases, with 13 bases of the junction left unmatched. Per the germline V gene, CDR1 is SGHVS and CDR2 is FQNEAQ. The CDR3 DNA reads as TGTGCCAGCAACCAGCTCAGGGGGCCCACCACCTACGAGCAGTACTTC. Amino acids: CASNQLRGPTTYEQYF.

This chain connects TRBV6-5 to TRBJ1-2; D not certain. The V gene's germline CDR1 is MNHEY and CDR2 SVGAGI. This CDR3 has 12 residues. V lost 0 bases and J 6 bases, leaving 5 bases between the germline ends. The DNA for the CDR3 is TGTGCCAGCAGTTACTCTGGGCATGGCTACACCTTC. It is translated as CASSYSGHGYTF.

The chain is built from TRBV4-3 and TRBJ1-4; D is undetermined. The CDR3 length is 16 residues. Germline V gene sequence: CDR1 LGHNA, CDR2 YSLEER. Trimming left V 0 bases short and J 7 bases short, with 15 bases between. CDR3 DNA sequence: TGCGCCAGCAGCCAAGATGGGCCGACGGGAGGTGAAAAACTGTTTTTT. This sequence encodes CASSQDGPTGGEKLFF.

In its sample, this clone was seen a few times. The V call is TRBV7-9, the J call TRBJ1-2; D may be TRBD1 (5 bases). CDR1 and CDR2 from the germline V gene are SEHNR and FQNEAQ (reference sequence). The CDR3 has 14 residues. Trimming cost V 2 bases and J 6 bases, with 13 bases left between them. CDR3 amino acids: CASSLSGLMHGYTF. CDR3 nucleotides: TGTGCCAGCAGCTTATCAGGGCTGATGCATGGCTACACCTTC.

This chain joins TRBV5-1 and TRBJ1-1; D gene ambiguous. CDR1 and CDR2 from the germline V gene are SGHRS and YFSETQ. This CDR3 has 14 residues. Trimming left V 1 base short and J 1 base short, with 8 bases between. The CDR3 region is CASSLNGKNTEAFF. The CDR3 DNA is TGCGCCAGCAGCTTGAACGGGAAGAACACTGAAGCTTTCTTT.

The rearrangement links TRBV27 to TRBJ1-3; TRBD1 matches at 9 bases. The J segment lost 4 bases and the V segment lost 4 bases, leaving 8 bases of the junction unmatched. The CDR3 contains 16 residues. Per the germline V gene, CDR1 is MNHEY and CDR2 is SMNVEV (reference sequence). The CDR3 DNA reads TGTGCCAGCAGTTGGACAGGGGCTGAGGCGGGAAACACCATATATTTT. Protein sequence: CASSWTGAEAGNTIYF.

The chain has TRBV10-1 and TRBJ2-2, with D unresolved. This CDR3 has 18 residues. Trimming removed 2 bases from V and 0 bases from J, with 16 bases in between. Germline V gene data show CDR1 as WNHNN and CDR2 as SYGVQD (reference sequence). Here the CDR3 DNA reads TGCGCCAGCAGTGAGGCGCCGAGTGACATCGCGAACACCGGGGAGCTGTTTTTT. Translating gives CASSEAPSDIANTGELFF.

V and J are TRBV11-2 and TRBJ1-4; the D gene is possibly TRBD1 (5 bases). V was clipped by 2 bases and J by 7 bases, with 11 bases between them. The CDR3 is made up of 14 amino acids. Germline CDR1 and CDR2: SGHAT and FQNNGV. CDR3 in DNA: TGTGCCAGCAGCTTATTGCAGGGTTTTGAAAAACTGTTTTTT. Translating it yields CASSLLQGFEKLFF. The full variable domain, completed using reference TRBV11-2 and TRBJ1-4, is EAGVAQSPRYKIIEKRQSVAFWCNPISGHATLYWYQQILGQGPKLLIQFQNNGVVDDSQLPKDRFSAERLKGVDSTLKIQPAKLEDSAVYLCASSLLQGFEKLFFGSGTQLSVL.

V and J are TRBV6-1 and TRBJ2-7; a weak D match, TRBD1 (5 bases). CDR1 is MNHNS, CDR2 SASEGT, per germline. Trimming shortened V by 1 base and J by 2 bases, and 12 bases separated the two germline ends. This CDR3 has 15 amino acids. The CDR3 sequence: CASSEGGAATYEQYF. DNA of the CDR3: TGTGCCAGCAGTGAAGGTGGGGCGGCTACCTACGAGCAGTACTTC.

Worth noting for this clone: At one of its ends the junction is not consistent with the germline gene, which may arise from a read error. This chain joins TRBV18 and TRBJ2-7, with a tentative D call TRBD1 (6 bases). Germline-derived CDR1 and CDR2 are KGHSH and LQKENI. The CDR3 runs 15 residues. CDR3 coding DNA: TGTGCCAGCTCCCCACGGTCCGGGACACCCTACGAGCAGTACTTC. Encoded protein: CASSPRSGTPYEQYF.

The rearrangement joins TRBV7-2 to TRBJ2-5; D gene uncertain. The CDR3 loop spans 14 amino acids. Trimming stripped 1 base from V and 1 base from J, with 7 bases between. Germline values: CDR1 SGHTA, CDR2 FQGNSA. CDR3: CASSLGSTQETQYF. The DNA for the CDR3 is TGTGCCAGCAGCTTAGGAAGCACCCAAGAGACCCAGTACTTC.

The V gene is TRBV5-6, the J gene TRBJ1-5; 7 positions agree with TRBD1. This CDR3 contains 15 residues. Trimming cost V 2 bases and J 6 bases; bases outside gene matches: 8. The germline CDR1 and CDR2 sequences are SGHDT and YYEEEE. The CDR3 DNA reads TGTGCCAGCAGCTTAACAGGGGATCGGGTTCAGCCCCAGCATTTT. Amino acid sequence: CASSLTGDRVQPQHF.

This clone was seen only a few times. The V call is TRBV7-9, the J call TRBJ1-2; D might be TRBD1 (5 bases). V lost 6 bases, J lost 3 bases, and 17 bases lay in between. Germline V gene data show CDR1 as SEHNR and CDR2 as FQNEAQ (reference sequence). This CDR3 is 15 amino acids long. The CDR3 reads CASSGRPGDYYGYTF. CDR3 nucleotides: TGTGCCAGCAGTGGCCGACCCGGGGACTACTATGGCTACACCTTC.

The J gene is TRBJ1-1, the V gene TRBV4-3; TRBD1 matches at 7 bases. The CDR3 has 18 amino acids. V dropped 0 bases and J dropped 0; count of bases not matched to a gene: 10. Germline V gives CDR1 LGHNA, CDR2 YSLEER. CDR3 DNA: TGCGCCAGCAGCCAAGATCCTCGACTCGGGACAGTGAACACTGAAGCTTTCTTT. It codes for CASSQDPRLGTVNTEAFF.

The chain employs TRBV2 and TRBJ2-1; a weak D match, TRBD2 (5 bases). The germline V gene has CDR1 SNHLY and CDR2 FYNNEI. V lost 5 bases and J lost 0, with 11 bases in between. There are 15 residues in the CDR3. CDR3 DNA sequence: TGTGCCAGCAGTAGCGGACCCGGCTCCTACAATGAGCAGTTCTTC. Its protein product is CASSSGPGSYNEQFF. Based on the CDR3 plus reference TRBV2 and TRBJ2-1, the full variable domain is EPEVTQTPSHQVTQMGQEVILRCVPISNHLYFYWYRQILGQKVEFLVSFYNNEISEKSEIFDDQFSVERPDGSNFTLKIRSTKLEDSAMYFCASSSGPGSYNEQFFGPGTRLTVL.